The 23 T cell receptor beta chains presented below share a single source sample, sequenced in a study of blood T cell repertoires in COVID-19. Measured with immunoSEQ multiplex PCR; TCRdb has only the in-frame clones, and not every one. The sample has 150,000 to 200,000 clones; around 85% are singletons. Sample: peripheral blood. The receptors originated from a man in his sixties with active or convalescent COVID-19.

The rearrangement joins TRBV6-4 to TRBJ2-5; maybe TRBD2 (6 bases). Trimming left V 8 bases short and J 8 bases short, with 21 bases between. This CDR3 has 14 amino acids. CDR1 and CDR2 (germline): MRHNA, SNTAGT. CDR3 DNA: TGTGCCAGCGCTACCCAACGGGTAGCGGCAACCCAGTACTTC. Residues: CASATQRVAATQYF.

The chain combines TRBV6-5 with TRBJ1-1; D remains ambiguous. V gave up 7 bases and J gave up 4 bases, with 13 bases separating them. Germline V lookup: CDR1 MNHEY, CDR2 SVGAGI. The CDR3 loop spans 13 amino acids. The CDR3 DNA reads as TGTGCCAGCAATTTCGGGTCTATCACTGAAGCTTTCTTT. Translated, it gives CASNFGSITEAFF.

This clone was seen a few times. The CDR3 region is CASRTETGNTEAFF. The CDR3 DNA reads as TGTGCCAGCAGGACAGAAACAGGGAACACTGAAGCTTTCTTT. The chain joins TRBV28 to TRBJ1-1, with D perhaps matching TRBD1 (5 bases). CDR3 size: 14 residues. V was shortened by 6 bases and J by 1 base, with 12 bases between the two germline ends. Per the germline V gene, CDR1 is MDHEN and CDR2 is SYDVKM.

V gene TRBV13 combines with J gene TRBJ2-2; D possibly corresponds to TRBD2 (6 bases). The CDR3 length is 15 residues. V was trimmed by 3 bases and J by 6 bases, leaving 14 bases between them. CDR1 and CDR2 from the germline V gene are PRHDT and FYEKMQ (reference sequence). Written as DNA, the CDR3 is TGTGCCAGCAGCTTGGGGTTGGGAGGACCCGGGGAGCTGTTTTTT. Translating gives CASSLGLGGPGELFF.

The chain recombines TRBV11-1 with TRBJ2-6; possible D gene TRBD1, 5 bases. V was trimmed by 5 bases and J by 2 bases, leaving 10 bases between them. The CDR3 loop spans 15 amino acids. The germline V gene has CDR1 SGHAT and CDR2 FQDESV (reference sequence). Written as DNA, the CDR3 is TGTGCCAGCAGCCCCCAGGGTGCTGGGGCCAACGTCCTGACTTTC. Translation gives CASSPQGAGANVLTF.

This sequence joins TRBV5-1 and TRBJ2-1; 11 nucleotides align to TRBD2. Germline V CDR1 and CDR2: SGHRS, YFSETQ. Trimming removed 3 bases from V and 0 bases from J; junction bases left unmatched: 11. The CDR3 loop spans 19 amino acids. CDR3 coding DNA: TGCGCCAGCAGCTCTAGAACACCGGGACTAGCGGTCTCCTACAATGAGCAGTTCTTC. Its translation is CASSSRTPGLAVSYNEQFF.

This chain joins TRBV9 and TRBJ1-6; 7 nucleotides agree with TRBD1. V gave up 0 bases and J gave up 8 bases; unmatched junction bases: 5. This CDR3 contains 15 residues. Germline V gene sequence: CDR1 SGDLS, CDR2 YYNGEE. CDR3 in amino acids: CASSVAAGGYSPLHF. CDR3 nucleotides: TGTGCCAGCAGCGTAGCGGCAGGGGGGTATTCACCCCTCCACTTT.

The chain employs TRBV20-1 and TRBJ2-7; no definite D call. The V and J ends lost 3 bases and 3 bases respectively, with 9 bases between them. The CDR3 length is 12 residues. Germline V gives CDR1 DFQATT, CDR2 SNEGSKA (reference sequence). CDR3 protein: CSASDTNYEQYF. As DNA, the CDR3 is TGCAGTGCTAGTGACACTAACTACGAGCAGTACTTC.

The genes are TRBV5-1 and TRBJ1-1; TRBD1 agrees at 7 bases. J was trimmed by 5 bases and V by 2 bases; bases with no gene match: 3. CDR3 length: 13 amino acids. CDR1 and CDR2 (germline): SGHRS, YFSETQ. This chain's CDR3 is CASSFGQATEAFF. The CDR3 DNA follows: TGCGCCAGCAGCTTTGGACAGGCAACTGAAGCTTTCTTT.

This sequence joins TRBV6-5 and TRBJ1-5; D is unresolved. The CDR3 extends over 14 amino acids. In germline, CDR1 is MNHEY, CDR2 SVGAGI. Between the trimmed V and J ends, which lost 6 bases and 1 base, there was a span of 10 bases. The CDR3 loop is CASREGLSNQPQHF. As DNA, the CDR3 is TGTGCCAGCAGAGAGGGCCTCAGCAATCAGCCCCAGCATTTT.

The gene calls are TRBV5-6 and TRBJ2-7, with 7 bases fitting TRBD1. The CDR3 loop spans 15 amino acids. The junction had 9 bases not matched to a gene; V was cut back by 3 bases and J by 3 bases. The germline V gene encodes CDR1 SGHDT and CDR2 YYEEEE. As DNA, the CDR3 is TGTGCCAGCAGCTCCCGACTCGGGACAGACTACGAGCAGTACTTC. Translation gives CASSSRLGTDYEQYF.

This clone was seen just once. The chain combines TRBV7-8 with TRBJ2-3; a possible D gene is TRBD2 (6 bases). CDR3 length: 14 amino acids. The V gene's germline CDR1 is SGHVS and CDR2 FQNEAQ. Trimming took 5 bases from V and 5 from J, leaving 14 bases between them. DNA of the CDR3: TGTGCCAGCAGCCGAGCGGGCCCGCAAGATACGCAGTATTTT. Residues: CASSRAGPQDTQYF.

The gene calls are TRBV6-5 and TRBJ2-2; 7 nucleotides match TRBD1. Germline-derived CDR1 and CDR2 are MNHEY and SVGAGI. V dropped 5 bases and J dropped 7; count of bases not matched to a gene: 4. The CDR3 has 13 amino acids. The CDR3 reads CASSPQGNGELFF. In nucleotides, the CDR3 is TGTGCCAGCAGTCCACAGGGGAACGGGGAGCTGTTTTTT.

Remarks on this clone: The identical CDR3 is also encoded by other nucleotide sequences in the sample. The chain recombines TRBV5-4 with TRBJ1-2, with 9 bases identical to TRBD1. The CDR3 has 14 residues. Germline lookup yields CDR1 SGHNT and CDR2 YYREEE (reference sequence). Trimming removed 4 bases from V and 3 bases from J; junction bases left unmatched: 4. The CDR3: CASSVGQGDYGYTF. DNA for the CDR3: TGTGCCAGCAGCGTGGGACAGGGTGACTATGGCTACACCTTC.

The chain has TRBV3-1 (or the pseudogene TRBV3-2) and TRBJ2-4; 7 nucleotides align to TRBD2. V gave up 8 bases and J gave up 6 bases; unmatched junction bases: 7. This CDR3 comprises 13 residues. CDR1 and CDR2 from the germline V gene are LGHDT and YNNKEL (reference sequence). The CDR3 is CASAQPGGNIQYF. The CDR3 DNA sequence: TGTGCCAGCGCTCAACCGGGGGGAAACATTCAGTACTTC.

V usage is TRBV12-3 or TRBV12-4 and J usage is TRBJ1-1; 7 nucleotides align to TRBD1. This CDR3 is 12 amino acids long. V was clipped by 4 bases and J by 9 bases; unmatched bases: 5. CDR3 bases: TGTGCCAGCAGTTGGGGACAGCTTCAAGCTTTCTTT. It codes for CASSWGQLQAFF.

This clone was observed once. This sequence joins TRBV4-2 and TRBJ2-1; D possibly corresponds to TRBD2 (5 bases). Germline values: CDR1 LGHNA, CDR2 YNFKEQ. The CDR3 is 13 amino acids. V was clipped by 0 bases and J by 6 bases, with 6 bases between them. In nucleotides, the CDR3 is TGTGCCAGCAGCCAAGATGGAGGCAATGAGCAGTTCTTC. It codes for CASSQDGGNEQFF.

The V gene is TRBV19, the J gene TRBJ2-7; 9 nucleotides agree with TRBD2. The CDR3 consists of 13 residues. Looked up from germline, CDR1 is LNHDA and CDR2 is SQIVND (reference sequence). Trimming took 2 bases from V and 4 from J; bases not matched to a gene: 0. CDR3 residues: CASSILAGYEQYF. The CDR3 DNA reads TGTGCCAGTAGTATACTAGCGGGATACGAGCAGTACTTC.

This CDR3 reads CASSLGGTNEKLFF. In DNA, the CDR3 is TGTGCCAGCAGCCTAGGGGGGACAAATGAAAAACTGTTTTTT. The J gene is TRBJ1-4, the V gene TRBV7-9, with TRBD1 as a possible D gene (6 bases). Germline-derived CDR1 and CDR2 are SEHNR and FQNEAQ (reference sequence). Trimming cost V 5 bases and J 5 bases, with 12 bases left between them. This CDR3 spans 14 amino acids.

V usage is TRBV28 and J usage is TRBJ2-3; 7 nucleotides agree with TRBD2. CDR1 MDHEN and CDR2 SYDVKM come from the germline V gene. The CDR3 consists of 14 residues. Trimming at V came to 5 bases and at J to 1 base, leaving 3 bases not matched to a gene. CDR3 in DNA: TGTGCCAGCAGTGCTACTAGCGGCACAGATACGCAGTATTTT. Translating it yields CASSATSGTDTQYF.

The chain combines TRBV2 with TRBJ2-3; D is perhaps TRBD2 (6 bases). Trimming took 3 bases from V and 3 from J, leaving 10 bases between them. CDR3 length: 14 residues. In germline, CDR1 is SNHLY, CDR2 FYNNEI. The CDR3 coding sequence is TGTGCCAGCAGTGAGACTAGTGATACAGATACGCAGTATTTT. Amino acids: CASSETSDTDTQYF.

This chain uses TRBV27 with TRBJ1-6, with D maybe TRBD1 (6 bases). V gave up 6 bases and J gave up 3 bases, with 15 bases separating them. CDR3 length: 16 residues. The germline V gene has CDR1 MNHEY and CDR2 SMNVEV (reference sequence). The CDR3 spells CASRDSDEIYNSPLHF. The CDR3 DNA reads TGTGCCAGCAGGGACAGCGACGAAATCTATAATTCACCCCTCCACTTT.

The rearrangement links TRBV5-8 to TRBJ2-5, with 8 bases matching TRBD2. With 4 bases clipped from V and 5 bases from J, the junction kept 16 bases outside the gene matches. The CDR3 is made up of 17 amino acids. CDR1 SGHTS and CDR2 YDEGEE come from the germline V gene. Written as DNA, the CDR3 is TGTGCCAGCAGCCGGGAGGGGTTGTTGACGCTTGAGGAGACCCAGTACTTC. This translates into CASSREGLLTLEETQYF.